The rows below give T cell receptor beta chains drawn from one sample of a study of OX40 agonist ivuxolimab in advanced cancers. Produced via immunoSEQ multiplex PCR; TCRdb's table is partial and in-frame only. The sample lists tens of thousands of clones; approximately 86% were seen once. The sample here was CD4+ or CD8+ T cells sorted from blood, taken in a trial of the OX40 agonist ivuxolimab. The receptors originated from an adult with an advanced solid tumor such as melanoma, head and neck, liver or kidney cancer. CDR3s include the opening cysteine and the closing phenylalanine or tryptophan. A D gene is named only where the DNA matches it firmly. Where a row states a size, it is once, few, many or the class of an expanded clone; other rows omit it.

-,TRBV5-4,TRBJ1-2,-,CASSLGTEYGYTF,TGTGCCAGCAGCTTGGGCACTGAATATGGCTACACCTTC
-,TRBV4-1,TRBJ1-5,-,CASSQSEVSNQPQHF,TGCGCCAGCAGCCAGTCAGAGGTGAGCAATCAGCCCCAGCATTTT
-,TRBV28,TRBJ1-4,TRBD1,CASSPGGQGDEKLFF,TGTGCCAGCAGTCCCGGGGGACAGGGTGATGAAAAACTGTTTTTT
-,TRBV5-4,TRBJ2-7,TRBD1,CASSFTGVVEQYF,TGTGCCAGCAGCTTTACAGGGGTTGTCGAGCAGTACTTC
once,TRBV2,TRBJ1-6,TRBD1,CASSRQGAGDNSPLHF,TGTGCCAGCAGTCGACAGGGAGCAGGGGACAATTCACCCCTCCACTTT
once,TRBV28,TRBJ1-5,-,CASKTVLTPNSNQPQHF,TGTGCCAGCAAGACAGTTTTAACCCCGAACAGCAATCAGCCCCAGCATTTT
-,TRBV18,TRBJ1-3,-,CASSPSGSSGNTIYF,TGTGCCAGCTCACCCTCCGGATCCTCTGGAAACACCATATATTTT
-,TRBV14,TRBJ2-1,-,CASSRAFGLNNEQFF,TGTGCCAGCAGCCGGGCCTTCGGTTTGAACAATGAGCAGTTCTTC
few,TRBV6-5,TRBJ1-2,-,CASSYLTGNYGYTF,TGTGCCAGCAGTTACCTTACAGGGAACTATGGCTACACCTTC
few,TRBV6-6,TRBJ1-5,-,CASSYSIVQPQHF,TGTGCCAGCAGTTACTCGATCGTTCAGCCCCAGCATTTT
-,TRBV11-3,TRBJ2-5,TRBD1,CASSLGTGQGRQETQYF,TGTGCCAGCAGCTTAGGGACGGGACAGGGCCGGCAAGAGACCCAGTACTTC
-,TRBV19,TRBJ1-4,TRBD1,CASSMGQRSEKLFF,TGTGCCAGTAGTATGGGACAGAGGTCTGAAAAACTGTTTTTT
-,TRBV6-5,TRBJ1-1,-,CASQRGDTEAFF,TGTGCCAGCCAAAGGGGAGACACTGAAGCTTTCTTT
once,TRBV6-1,TRBJ2-7,-,CASSVVRGYEQYF,TGTGCCAGCAGTGTGGTCAGGGGCTACGAGCAGTACTTC
-,TRBV10-1,TRBJ1-6,-,CASLNRERSPLHF,TGCGCCAGCCTTAACAGGGAAAGATCACCCCTCCACTTT
once,TRBV4-2,TRBJ2-3,TRBD1,CASSQDPGGSTDTQYF,TGTGCCAGCAGCCAAGATCCAGGGGGCTCCACAGATACGCAGTATTTT
-,TRBV28,TRBJ1-2,TRBD1,CASSLQGAGYGYTF,TGTGCCAGCAGTCTCCAGGGGGCAGGGTATGGCTACACCTTC
once,TRBV4-2,TRBJ1-1,-,CASSRDDGSLSEAFF,TGTGCCAGCAGCCGAGATGACGGGAGCCTGTCAGAAGCTTTCTTT
once,TRBV5-1,TRBJ1-2,-,CASSQAGTLTGYTF,TGCGCCAGCAGCCAGGCCGGGACGCTAACGGGCTACACCTTC
-,TRBV28,TRBJ2-5,TRBD2,CASSLAGGIKETQYF,TGTGCCAGCAGTCTAGCGGGAGGGATTAAAGAGACCCAGTACTTC
few,TRBV7-9,TRBJ2-7,-,CASSLIKPPYEQYF,TGTGCCAGCAGCTTAATTAAACCCCCCTACGAGCAGTACTTC
once,TRBV18,TRBJ1-1,-,CASSSGQTEAFF,TGTGCCAGCTCCAGTGGACAGACCGAAGCTTTCTTT
-,TRBV7-2,TRBJ2-7,TRBD1,CASSPPEKTGIREQYF,TGTGCCAGCAGCCCCCCCGAGAAGACAGGGATTCGGGAGCAGTACTTC
-,TRBV19,TRBJ1-5,-,CASSIEAYSNQPQHF,TGTGCCAGTAGTATAGAGGCGTATAGCAATCAGCCCCAGCATTTT
-,TRBV27,TRBJ2-7,-,CASSLRRGTSYEQYF,TGTGCCAGCAGTTTACGCAGGGGTACTTCCTACGAGCAGTACTTC
-,TRBV7-2,TRBJ2-5,-,CASRRTPETQYF,TGTGCCAGCAGACGGACGCCCGAGACCCAGTACTTC
-,TRBV10-1,TRBJ1-1,TRBD1,CASSFQGAAEAFF,TGCGCCAGCAGTTTTCAGGGGGCCGCTGAAGCTTTCTTT
-,TRBV6-6,TRBJ1-3,-,CASSYGRNSGNTIYF,TGTGCCAGCAGTTACGGACGGAACTCTGGAAACACCATATATTTT
-,TRBV2,TRBJ2-7,-,CASSTTGGSYEQYF,TGTGCCAGCAGTACGACAGGAGGCTCCTACGAGCAGTACTTC
-,TRBV30,TRBJ1-1,-,CAWERTVVNTEAFF,TGTGCCTGGGAGAGGACAGTCGTGAACACTGAAGCTTTCTTT
once,TRBV5-1,TRBJ2-7,-,CASSLESSDVSEQYF,TGCGCCAGCAGCTTGGAATCCAGCGACGTGAGCGAGCAGTACTTC
-,TRBV19,TRBJ2-7,-,CASSSGDGGYEQYF,TGTGCCAGTAGTAGCGGGGATGGGGGTTACGAGCAGTACTTC
-,TRBV2,TRBJ2-1,TRBD1,CASRYRDRGNEQFF,TGTGCCAGCAGGTACCGGGACAGGGGAAATGAGCAGTTCTTC
-,TRBV27,TRBJ1-1,-,CASSPREQNTEAFF,TGTGCCAGCAGTCCCCGGGAACAGAACACTGAAGCTTTCTTT
-,TRBV28,TRBJ2-7,TRBD1,CAHGGDRAYEQYF,TGTGCCCACGGTGGGGACAGGGCCTACGAGCAGTACTTC
-,TRBV5-1,TRBJ2-1,-,CASSLGGNEQFF,TGCGCCAGCAGCTTGGGTGGAAATGAGCAGTTCTTC
-,TRBV19,TRBJ1-3,-,CASSRNLDHGNTIYF,TGTGCCAGTAGCCGAAATCTGGACCATGGGAACACCATATATTTT
once,TRBV11-2,TRBJ2-1,-,CASSLNGEQFF,TGTGCCAGCAGCTTAAACGGAGAGCAGTTCTTC
-,TRBV5-1,TRBJ2-7,-,CASSLEGLPTYEQYF,TGCGCCAGCAGCTTGGAGGGGTTACCGACCTACGAGCAGTACTTC
-,TRBV5-1,TRBJ1-2,TRBD1,CASSLGDRVRGGYTF,TGCGCCAGCAGCTTGGGAGACAGGGTTAGGGGTGGCTACACCTTC
few,TRBV7-9,TRBJ2-7,-,CASSLSDEQYF,TGTGCCAGCAGCCTTTCGGACGAGCAGTACTTC
-,TRBV11-2,TRBJ2-1,TRBD2,CASSPGLATNEQFF,TGTGCCAGCAGCCCGGGACTAGCGACGAATGAGCAGTTCTTC
-,TRBV6-6,TRBJ2-2,-,CASRGTVNTGELFF,TGTGCCAGCAGGGGGACGGTGAACACCGGGGAGCTGTTTTTT
once,TRBV10-3,TRBJ1-1,-,CATAWVEWNTEAFF,TGTGCCACCGCCTGGGTGGAGTGGAACACTGAAGCTTTCTTT
-,TRBV18,TRBJ2-7,-,CASSPKGGSYEQYF,TGTGCCAGCTCACCAAAGGGCGGATCCTACGAGCAGTACTTC
-,TRBV5-4,TRBJ2-1,-,CASSSGGPRSSYNEQFF,TGTGCCAGCAGCTCTGGGGGACCTAGGAGCTCCTACAATGAGCAGTTCTTC
-,TRBV6-6,TRBJ2-1,-,CATAGIFSYNEQFF,TGTGCCACAGCCGGCATTTTCTCCTACAATGAGCAGTTCTTC
few,TRBV19,TRBJ1-5,-,CASRSYLNQPQHF,TGTGCCAGTAGGAGCTACCTTAATCAGCCCCAGCATTTT
-,TRBV19,TRBJ2-7,-,CASTLNEQYF,TGTGCCAGTACACTAAACGAGCAGTACTTC
-,TRBV7-2,TRBJ2-1,-,CASSLLLGVGNEQFF,TGTGCCAGCAGCTTACTACTTGGGGTTGGCAATGAGCAGTTCTTC
-,TRBV5-1,TRBJ2-2,TRBD2,CASSFSGRDTGELFF,TGCGCCAGCAGCTTTAGCGGGAGGGACACCGGGGAGCTGTTTTTT
-,TRBV5-4,TRBJ2-5,-,CASSLVGSQETQYF,TGTGCCAGCAGCTTGGTGGGGTCCCAAGAGACCCAGTACTTC
-,TRBV6-5,TRBJ2-1,-,CASSSPRGESYNEQFF,TGTGCCAGCAGTTCCCCCAGGGGCGAGTCCTACAATGAGCAGTTCTTC
-,TRBV19,TRBJ1-5,-,CASSRGPLGMSNQPQHF,TGTGCCAGTAGTAGAGGTCCTTTGGGAATGAGCAATCAGCCCCAGCATTTT